This T cell receptor beta chain was captured in a study of blood T cell repertoires in COVID-19. Study at large: COVID-19 samples, acute and convalescent, were from the United States, Italy and Spain. The analysed material was cDNA or gDNA that came from T cells, B-cell-depleted T cells, or PBMCs.

Seattle patient enrollment occurred during active infection, with longitudinal follow-up thereafter. TCRdb's table, derived via immunoSEQ multiplex PCR, lists solely in-frame clones and lacks some. The table records 290,000 or so clones, roughly 92% of them present only once. The CDR3 is 11 amino acids. Germline V gene lookup returns CDR1 LNHDA and CDR2 SQIVND (reference sequence). V was clipped by 1 base and J by 7 bases, with 4 bases between them. The sequenced material came from peripheral blood. The gene calls are TRBV19 and TRBJ1-1; no clear D gene. This sequence was found in a woman aged 25 to 39 with COVID-19, enrolled during active disease. As DNA, the CDR3 is TGTGCCAGTAGTATAGGGAGTGAAGCTTTCTTT. Translation gives CASSIGSEAFF. The complete variable domain, with remaining parts taken from reference TRBV19 and TRBJ1-1, reads DGGITQSPKYLFRKEGQNVTLSCEQNLNHDAMYWYRQDPGQGLRLIYYSQIVNDFQKGDIAEGYSVSREKKESFPLTVTSAQKNPTAFYLCASSIGSEAFFGQGTRLTVV.